The 3 T cell receptor beta chains reported below all come from one sample, sequenced in a study of blood T cells in healthy people across ages. Next came a second PCR, run for about 6 to 12 cycles, which used a sample-barcoded 5' primer along with a J-beta primer mix. One entry per CDR3 protein results from TCRdb running MiXCR on the 5' RACE reads. Here the sample spans roughly 1,800,000 distinct CDR3 sequences, roughly 49% being singletons. The material sequenced was blood. Receptor source: a woman aged 40-49 years in good health.

The sample holds a few counts of this clonotype. V is TRBV27 and J is TRBJ1-2; 7 nucleotides agree with TRBD1. The CDR3 totals 12 residues. Per germline, CDR1 MNHEY and CDR2 SMNVEV (reference sequence). The V and J ends lost 6 bases and 6 bases, in that order; junction bases with no gene match: 4. This CDR3 is CASRQGMNGYTF. The CDR3 DNA is TGTGCCAGCAGACAGGGGATGAATGGCTACACCTTC.

The chain has TRBV20-1 and TRBJ2-3; D gene ambiguous. V was cut by 3 bases and J by 1 base, with 20 bases left in between. Germline V gene data show CDR1 as DFQATT and CDR2 as SNEGSKA (reference sequence). The CDR3 has 17 amino acids. For the CDR3, the DNA is TGCAGTGCTAGGGGCTTAGAAGCTCGGCCTGGCACAGATACGCAGTATTTT. It translates to CSARGLEARPGTDTQYF.

This chain links TRBV20-1 with TRBJ2-1; no clear D. Matching the DNA end better, TRBJ2-7 makes the J call doubtful. The CDR3 is 15 residues long. The germline gives CDR1 DFQATT, CDR2 SNEGSKA (reference sequence). The DNA for the CDR3 is TGCAGTGCTAACCCGGCCCAAGGCTCCTACAATGAGCAGTACTTC. Translated, it gives CSANPAQGSYNEQYF.